A single sample gave rise to the 6 T cell receptor beta chains below, sequenced in a study of cytomegalovirus exposure and HLA in healthy donors. TCRdb's copy holds only in-frame clones and misses some; the assay was immunoSEQ multiplex PCR. The table lists approximately 260,000 clones, 80% to 90% of them singletons, with more than 0.8% in the top ten. Source material: PBMCs. The receptors shown here come from a woman aged 18 to 35 in good health and CMV-seronegative.

V usage is TRBV19 and J usage is TRBJ1-2; 10 bases match TRBD1. Germline loops: CDR1 LNHDA, CDR2 SQIVND (reference sequence). The CDR3 is 14 amino acids. The V gene end was trimmed by 8 bases and the J gene end by 8 bases; junction bases not matched to a gene: 11. Written as DNA, the CDR3 is TGTGCCAGTGTAACCCCCGGGACAGGGGAAGGCTACACCTTC. It translates to CASVTPGTGEGYTF.

The chain joins TRBV29-1 to TRBJ2-7; D uncertain. The CDR3 sequence is 12 residues long. V was shortened by 4 bases and J by 4 bases, with 11 bases between the two germline ends. The germline gives CDR1 SQVTM, CDR2 ANQGSEA. CDR3 coding DNA: TGCAGCGTTGGTGTCCAGTCTTACGAGCAGTACTTC. This sequence encodes CSVGVQSYEQYF.

The V call is TRBV6-5, the J call TRBJ2-7, with TRBD1 as a possible D gene (6 bases). V lost 0 bases, J lost 3 bases, and 15 bases lay in between. CDR1 is MNHEY and CDR2 is SVGAGI in the germline V gene. The length of the CDR3 is 16 residues. CDR3 amino acids: CASSYSFDPRGYEQYF. The CDR3, as DNA: TGTGCCAGCAGTTACTCGTTCGACCCCAGGGGCTACGAGCAGTACTTC.

V and J are TRBV6-5 and TRBJ1-2; D is unresolved. V lost 6 bases and J 4 bases, leaving 12 bases between the germline ends. The germline V gene has CDR1 MNHEY and CDR2 SVGAGI. The CDR3 runs to 13 residues. CDR3 bases: TGTGCCAGCAGGTCAACAGAGCTCTATGGCTACACCTTC. Translated: CASRSTELYGYTF.

The rearrangement links TRBV18 to TRBJ2-2; D possibly corresponds to TRBD2 (6 bases). CDR3 size: 16 residues. The V end lost 3 bases, the J end lost 1 base, and 12 bases lay between the germline ends. From germline, CDR1 is KGHSH and CDR2 LQKENI. The CDR3 sequence is CASSPWAGKNTGELFF. The CDR3 DNA is TGTGCCAGCTCACCCTGGGCGGGGAAGAACACCGGGGAGCTGTTTTTT.

V is TRBV7-2 and J is TRBJ1-2; the match to TRBD1 covers 11 bases. CDR1 and CDR2 (germline): SGHTA, FQGNSA. The V segment lost 4 bases and the J segment 14 bases; nucleotides outside the gene matches: 9. The length of the CDR3 is 13 residues. CDR3 sequence (DNA): TGTGCCAGCAGCTCTAGGACAGGGGGCGCGCCGACCTTC. Residues: CASSSRTGGAPTF.